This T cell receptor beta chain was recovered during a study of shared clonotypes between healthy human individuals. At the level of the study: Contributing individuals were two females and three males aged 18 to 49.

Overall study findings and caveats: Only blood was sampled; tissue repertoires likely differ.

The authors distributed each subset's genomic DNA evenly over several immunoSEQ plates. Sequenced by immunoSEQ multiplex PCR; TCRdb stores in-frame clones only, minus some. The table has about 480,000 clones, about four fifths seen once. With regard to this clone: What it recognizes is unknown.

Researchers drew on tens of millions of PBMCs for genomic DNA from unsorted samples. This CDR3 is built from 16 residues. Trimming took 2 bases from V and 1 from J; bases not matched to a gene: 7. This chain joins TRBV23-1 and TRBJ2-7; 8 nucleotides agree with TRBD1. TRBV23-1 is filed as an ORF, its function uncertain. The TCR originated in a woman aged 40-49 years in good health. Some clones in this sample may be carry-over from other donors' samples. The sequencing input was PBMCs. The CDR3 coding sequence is TGCGCCAGCAGTCAACCGGACAGGGAGGATTCCTACGAGCAGTACTTC. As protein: CASSQPDREDSYEQYF.